This TCR beta chain was captured in a study of blood T cell repertoires in COVID-19 (dated by TCRdb to the early 2020s). Regarding the complete study: Samples covering the acute and convalescent phases of COVID-19 were provided by collaborators in the United States, Italy and Spain. The material from the prospective study consisted of cDNA or gDNA derived from T cells, B-cell-depleted T cells, or PBMCs. The dataset comprised deeply sampled blood TCRbeta repertoires from subjects exposed to, actively infected with, or recovered from COVID-19. The repertoires were made available in a free public database intended to serve as a resource for research on the immune response to SARS-CoV-2. The samples were drawn from the first 160 participants of the ongoing ImmuneRACE study and from 950 to 1,500 subjects provided by 6 global collaborators. Nearly every sample came with metadata listing a de-identified subject ID, COVID-19 status, age in years and sex. Where available, HLA class I and class II types were obtained from metadata supplied by the sample provider rather than from assay-based typing.

This clone was counted only a few times. Its antigen specificity is not known. Base quality data are lacking; no much larger clone is found one base away. The CDR3, cysteine through phenylalanine, is 13 amino acids long. The DNA shown is the 39-base CDR3, in frame from base 1. V and J lose 10 bases and 4 bases, and a span of 14 bases separates them. Taken from the germline V gene (reference sequence), the CDR1 and CDR2 loops are LGHDT and YNNKEL. Broad study findings and their caveats: The amount of clinical and demographic metadata varied by source and participant and was provided uncurated.

TCRbeta CDR3 regions were amplified from genomic DNA by means of the immunoSEQ Assay, a bias-controlled multiplex PCR. Per the source publication's procedure: Nucleated cell counts per sample were estimated from amplification of reference gene primers within the assay. To quantify the absolute abundance of each unique TCRbeta CDR3 rearrangement, sequence reads were collapsed and filtered. Productive Simpson clonality was computed per sample as the square root of Simpson's diversity index over productive rearrangements. Held by TCRdb, this immuneACCESS table contains in-frame sequences only and omits some clones. Under half of the omission traces to an unresolved V gene where checked; the cause of the rest is unknown. V and J calls and clone size are copied from that table; D and trimming were computed from the DNA. This sample comprises 200,000 to 250,000 clones, 81% of them detected only once. Of the sample, 8% to 9% is held by the ten largest clones.

Enrolling through a virtual design, the prospective study's participants ranged in age from roughly 18 to 89 years and lived across more than 20 United States geographic areas. In the prospective study, cohorts were assigned on the basis of participant-reported clinical history obtained from a screening survey and a study questionnaire. Each participant in the prospective study had whole blood, serum and a nasopharyngeal or oropharyngeal swab collected by mobile phlebotomists. Additional blood draws and questionnaires over an approximately two-month period could optionally be provided by prospective study participants. Prospective study blood samples were shipped either frozen or at room temperature before DNA extraction.

The chain was built from TRBV3-1 (or the pseudogene TRBV3-2) and TRBJ2-1; matching of 5 bases hints at TRBD2 as the D gene. What was sequenced was PBMCs or T cells enriched from blood (not recorded which). The receptor was isolated from a woman aged 50 to 65 with acute COVID-19. The CDR3 in this case is CANPPGKYNEQFF. The DNA reads as follows: TGTGCCAACCCACCCGGGAAGTACAATGAGCAGTTCTTC.